This T cell receptor (beta chain) was recorded in a study of T-cell memory formation after mild COVID-19. The germline V and J ends were trimmed by 7 bases and 0 bases, with 15 bases remaining between them. Germline V gene lookup returns CDR1 LNHDA and CDR2 SQIVND (reference sequence). The CDR3 length is 15 residues. Only one count was recorded for this clonotype. TCRdb ran MiXCR on the 5' RACE reads and lists one entry per CDR3 protein. The sample yields 450,000 or so distinct CDR3 sequences, over 15% seen once. This clonotype was sampled from an adult woman who had mild COVID-19 (a few samples of this study predate the infection). Cell type and time point are not known. The chain couples TRBV19 to TRBJ1-2; D is possibly TRBD1 (6 bases). Sequenced sample: PBMCs or a T cell subset sorted from them (not recorded which). CDR3 sequence reads: CASTKGTGTNYGYTF. The CDR3 DNA follows: TGTGCCAGTACTAAAGGAACAGGGACTAACTATGGCTACACCTTC.